Listed below are T cell receptor beta chains from one sample, sequenced in a study of blood T cell repertoires in COVID-19. The method was immunoSEQ multiplex PCR; TCRdb's version includes in-frame clones alone and lacks a portion of them. The table records over 55,000 clones, around 80% of them present only once. The sample comprised PBMCs or T cells enriched from blood (not recorded which). The receptors stem from a woman in her thirties or forties with acute COVID-19. Both conserved end residues are part of each CDR3. Fields, in order: V gene, D gene, J gene, clone size, CDR3 DNA, CDR3 protein. A D gene is named only where the DNA matches it firmly. Rows give clone size only sometimes, using once, few, many, or a class for an expanded clone.

V: TRBV7-3
D: TRBD1
J: TRBJ1-3
size: .
DNA: TGTGCCAGCAGTCAGACAGGGGGCAAAGGAAACACCATATATTTT
CDR3: CASSQTGGKGNTIYF

V: TRBV9
D: TRBD1
J: TRBJ2-3
size: .
DNA: TGTGCCAGCAGCGGCGGACAGGGGGCGAGTGTGAGGGAGAGCACAGATACGCAGTATTTT
CDR3: CASSGGQGASVRESTDTQYF

V: TRBV14
D: TRBD2
J: TRBJ2-3
size: .
DNA: TGTGCCAGCAGCCAATGGACTAGCGGCACAGATACGCAGTATTTT
CDR3: CASSQWTSGTDTQYF

V: TRBV10-3
D: TRBD2
J: TRBJ2-1
size: .
DNA: TGTGCCATCACTACTAGCGGGGAAACCTACAATGAGCAGTTCTTC
CDR3: CAITTSGETYNEQFF

V: TRBV5-1
D: .
J: TRBJ1-4
size: .
DNA: TGCGCCAGCTCGACGGGACAAAGCTATGAAAAACTGTTTTTT
CDR3: CASSTGQSYEKLFF

V: TRBV10-1
D: TRBD1
J: TRBJ2-1
size: .
DNA: TGCGCCAGCGGGGACACAGGGGGCGGGTACAATGAGCAGTTCTTC
CDR3: CASGDTGGGYNEQFF

V: TRBV6-1
D: .
J: TRBJ2-6
size: .
DNA: TGTGCCAGCAGTGAATTGGGGGCCGGGGCCAACGTCCTGACTTTC
CDR3: CASSELGAGANVLTF

V: TRBV3-1/TRBV3-2
D: .
J: TRBJ2-5
size: .
DNA: TGTGCCAGCAGCCAAGACAGGGGGGAGATAGAGACCCAGTACTTC
CDR3: CASSQDRGEIETQYF

V: TRBV27
D: .
J: TRBJ2-3
size: .
DNA: TGTGCCAGCAGTTTACAACTAGCCTCAGATACGCAGTATTTT
CDR3: CASSLQLASDTQYF

V: TRBV14
D: .
J: TRBJ1-2
size: .
DNA: TGTGCCAGCAGCCAGGGGATACAGGGTCGAGACACCTTC
CDR3: CASSQGIQGRDTF

V: TRBV7-2
D: TRBD1
J: TRBJ1-2
size: .
DNA: TGTGCCAGCAGCTTAGTTGGGGACAGCAATAACTATGGCTACACCTTC
CDR3: CASSLVGDSNNYGYTF

V: TRBV2
D: .
J: TRBJ1-5
size: .
DNA: TGTGCCAGCAGTGAATCGTTTTTCCCTTATAGCAATCAGCCCCAGCATTTT
CDR3: CASSESFFPYSNQPQHF

V: TRBV27
D: .
J: TRBJ1-4
size: .
DNA: TGTGCCAGCAGCAATTGGGGGGGGAATGCTGATGAAAAACTGTTTTTT
CDR3: CASSNWGGNADEKLFF

V: TRBV9
D: .
J: TRBJ2-7
size: .
DNA: TGTGCCAGCAGCGTAGGGGTTAGCGACTCCTACGAGCAGTACTTC
CDR3: CASSVGVSDSYEQYF

V: TRBV7-8
D: .
J: TRBJ1-5
size: .
DNA: TGTGCCAGCAGCTTAGCGGGAGGCCAGGGAGGCAATCAGCCCCAGCATTTT
CDR3: CASSLAGGQGGNQPQHF

V: TRBV2
D: .
J: TRBJ2-1
size: once
DNA: TGTGCCCGCGGGGAGGGGGGGCCTGAAAATGAGCAGTTCTTC
CDR3: CARGEGGPENEQFF

V: TRBV5-1
D: .
J: TRBJ2-3
size: .
DNA: TGCGCCAGCAGCCCTACTGACCGGGTTACAGATACGCAGTATTTT
CDR3: CASSPTDRVTDTQYF

V: TRBV29-1
D: .
J: TRBJ1-1
size: .
DNA: TGCAGCGTTGATGAACAGCAGCCAAGTTTT
CDR3: CSVDEQQPSF

V: TRBV27
D: .
J: TRBJ1-2
size: .
DNA: TGTGCCAGCAGTCCACAGGGCATCTATGGCTACACCTTC
CDR3: CASSPQGIYGYTF

V: TRBV28
D: TRBD1
J: TRBJ2-1
size: .
DNA: TGTGCCAGCCACGAAACAGGGGAGCATGAGCAGTTCTTC
CDR3: CASHETGEHEQFF

V: TRBV2
D: TRBD2
J: TRBJ2-7
size: .
DNA: TGTGCCGCCGCTACAGCGGGGACTTCCGAGCAGTACTTC
CDR3: CAAATAGTSEQYF

V: TRBV7-2
D: .
J: TRBJ2-1
size: .
DNA: TGTGCCAGCAGCTTAACAGGGAACTCCTACAATGAGCAGTTCTTC
CDR3: CASSLTGNSYNEQFF

V: TRBV27
D: TRBD1
J: TRBJ1-1
size: .
DNA: TGTGCCAGCAGTTCCCAGGGACAGGGGACTGAAGCTTTCTTT
CDR3: CASSSQGQGTEAFF

V: TRBV5-4
D: TRBD2
J: TRBJ2-3
size: .
DNA: TGTGCCAGCAGCTTCGGGGGGGCCCTTGACGCGACGCAGTATTTT
CDR3: CASSFGGALDATQYF

V: TRBV9
D: .
J: TRBJ1-2
size: .
DNA: TGTGCCAGCAGCGCTAACTCACAGGGTCGGTTACGCGGCTACACCTTC
CDR3: CASSANSQGRLRGYTF

V: TRBV18
D: .
J: TRBJ1-3
size: .
DNA: TGTGCCAGCTCACCACGATACCTTGGGGACTCCCGGACGGGAAACACCATATATTTT
CDR3: CASSPRYLGDSRTGNTIYF

V: TRBV7-9
D: TRBD1
J: TRBJ2-1
size: .
DNA: TGTGCCAGCAGCACCGACAGGGAAAGGGGCAATGAGCAGTTCTTC
CDR3: CASSTDRERGNEQFF

V: TRBV5-1
D: TRBD2
J: TRBJ2-7
size: .
DNA: TGCGCCAGCAGCAAAGCAGGGATTAGCGGGAGATCAAGCTCCTACGAGCAGTACTTC
CDR3: CASSKAGISGRSSSYEQYF

V: TRBV28
D: .
J: TRBJ1-5
size: .
DNA: TGTGCCAGCACCCTACAGGGAGGGAATCAGCCCCAGCATTTT
CDR3: CASTLQGGNQPQHF

V: TRBV27
D: TRBD2
J: TRBJ2-1
size: .
DNA: TGTGCCAGCAGTTTTGGACTAGAACATGAGCAGTTCTTC
CDR3: CASSFGLEHEQFF

V: TRBV11-2
D: .
J: TRBJ2-3
size: .
DNA: TGTGCCAGCAGCTTGTGGGGGGAAAGGGGTACGCAGTATTTT
CDR3: CASSLWGERGTQYF

V: TRBV5-4
D: TRBD2
J: TRBJ2-3
size: once
DNA: TGTGCCAGCAGCTTGGGGAGGACTAGGATTACAGATACGCAGTATTTT
CDR3: CASSLGRTRITDTQYF

V: TRBV6-5
D: .
J: TRBJ1-2
size: .
DNA: TGTGCCAGCAGTACTAGTCTTAGCTACACCTTC
CDR3: CASSTSLSYTF

V: TRBV5-4
D: TRBD1
J: TRBJ1-5
size: .
DNA: TGTGCCAGCAGCCCAGGGGGTAGCAATCAGCCCCAGCATTTT
CDR3: CASSPGGSNQPQHF

V: TRBV4-1
D: TRBD2
J: TRBJ2-7
size: .
DNA: TGCGCCAGCAGCCAGGCGGCGGGAGGGTGGGAGCAGTACTTC
CDR3: CASSQAAGGWEQYF

V: TRBV28
D: .
J: TRBJ1-3
size: .
DNA: TGTGCCAGCAGTTCCCCGTCTCGGACCATATATTTT
CDR3: CASSSPSRTIYF

V: TRBV28
D: TRBD2
J: TRBJ2-5
size: few
DNA: TGTGCCAGCAGTTCTCAAGCGGGAGGGGTAGAGACCCAGTACTTC
CDR3: CASSSQAGGVETQYF

V: TRBV5-8
D: TRBD1
J: TRBJ2-5
size: .
DNA: TGTGCCAGCAGCTACCGGACAGGGCGGCAAGAGACCCAGTACTTC
CDR3: CASSYRTGRQETQYF

V: TRBV12-3/TRBV12-4
D: .
J: TRBJ1-4
size: .
DNA: TGTGCCAGCGTCTCTACCCCGGGAGCAAAACTGTTTTTT
CDR3: CASVSTPGAKLFF

V: TRBV7-8
D: .
J: TRBJ1-6
size: .
DNA: TGTGCCAGCACCCCCGGGACTTCCTATAATTCACCCCTCCACTTT
CDR3: CASTPGTSYNSPLHF